Listed below are T cell receptor beta chains from one sample, sequenced in a study of T cells in Graves' hyperthyroidism and ophthalmopathy. TCRdb reprocessed the multiplex PCR reads via MiXCR and lists one record per CDR3 protein. The repertoire consists of hundreds of thousands of distinct CDR3 sequences, with under 20% occurring once and the leading ten covering 3.8%. The source material was blood. The source is a woman aged 25 to 39 with Graves' hyperthyroidism. The CDR3 runs from the conserved cysteine through the conserved F or W. Fields, in order: J gene, clone size, D gene, V gene, CDR3 DNA, CDR3 protein. D genes are given only for firm matches. Clone size, where shown, is once, few, many, or a class for clones that have expanded.

TRBJ1-1 | many | NA | TRBV6-1 | TGTGCCAGCAGTGGGCCTGCCACCGCTGAAGCTTTCTTT | CASSGPATAEAFF
TRBJ2-2 | few | TRBD2 | TRBV6-1 | TGTGCCAGCGAGGCGCGGGAGGGGGCCGGGGAGCTGTTTTTT | CASEAREGAGELFF
TRBJ2-7 | few | NA | TRBV7-9 | TGTGCCAGCAGCTTCTCTGACCACTACGAGCAGTACTTC | CASSFSDHYEQYF
TRBJ1-5 | many | NA | TRBV12-3/TRBV12-4 | TGTGCCAGCAGTCAGCTAGGTTTTAGCAATCAGCCCCAGCATTTT | CASSQLGFSNQPQHF
TRBJ1-1 | NA | NA | TRBV9 | TGTGCCAGCAGCGTACTGCTGGCTGGTGAAGCTTTCTTT | CASSVLLAGEAFF
TRBJ2-3 | few | NA | TRBV29-1 | TGCAGCGTCCACGGCTTCGGGACAGATACGCAGTATTTT | CSVHGFGTDTQYF
TRBJ2-2 | many | NA | TRBV7-3 | TGTGCCAGCAGCTTCGGCGGAACGAACACCGGGGAGCTGTTTTTT | CASSFGGTNTGELFF
TRBJ2-1 | NA | NA | TRBV27 | TGTGCCAGCAGTTTATTCGGAAGGGGGTACAATGAGCAGTTCTTC | CASSLFGRGYNEQFF
TRBJ2-7 | many | TRBD2 | TRBV2 | TGTGCCAGCGCTTCCGGACTAGCTCCCCACGAGCAGTACTTC | CASASGLAPHEQYF
TRBJ2-3 | many | NA | TRBV20-1 | TGCAGTGCTAGAGATAGGAGGGAACGGGCGCAGTATTTT | CSARDRRERAQYF
TRBJ1-1 | many | NA | TRBV5-1 | TGCGCCAGCAGCTTGGCGGGCACCACTGAAGCTTTCTTT | CASSLAGTTEAFF
TRBJ1-2 | many | NA | TRBV20-1 | TGCAGTGCTAGAGCATATGGCTACACCTTC | CSARAYGYTF
TRBJ1-1 | many | NA | TRBV5-1 | TGCGCCAGCAGCTTAGGTGTGGGGGGCCTGGGGGGCACTGAAGCTTTCTTT | CASSLGVGGLGGTEAFF
TRBJ2-3 | NA | NA | TRBV7-3 | TGTGCCAGCAGCATGACTAGTAAATTCGATACGCAGTATTTT | CASSMTSKFDTQYF